This T cell receptor (beta chain) was recovered during a study of OX40 agonist ivuxolimab in advanced cancers. Study details: Antecedent anti-PD-1, anti-PD-L1 or anti-CTLA-4 therapy was permissible, with roughly 40% having received some.

A word on this clone: Its matching antigen is unknown.

The table came from immunoSEQ multiplex PCR; TCRdb's copy has only in-frame clones and leaves some out. The data contain about 49,000 clones, about 76% of them seen just once; the ten biggest clones take up over 5%. Autoimmune disease history or systemic immunosuppression led to patients being barred. Findings and limits, study-wide: Expanded clones tended on average to be more numerous among CD8+ T cells than CD4+.

The CDR3 consists of 14 residues. CDR1 and CDR2 from the germline V gene are SGDLS and YYNGEE. Deletions cut 0 bases from V and 7 bases from J, with 11 bases between. V is TRBV9 and J is TRBJ2-1; no reliable D call. This receptor was taken from an adult with an advanced solid tumor such as melanoma, head and neck, liver or kidney cancer. Material: CD4+ or CD8+ T cells sorted from blood, obtained in a trial of the OX40 agonist ivuxolimab. The CDR3 coding sequence is TGTGCCAGCAGCGTAGCTGCAGGCTTTAATGAGCAGTTCTTC. Its protein is CASSVAAGFNEQFF.